This TCR beta chain is from a study of blood T cell repertoires in COVID-19. Study-wide background: The study drew acute and convalescent COVID-19 samples from the United States, Italy and Spain. The analysed material was cDNA or gDNA that came from T cells, B-cell-depleted T cells, or PBMCs.

How the authors handled the data: The authors estimated nucleated cell counts from reference gene primer amplification. Produced via immunoSEQ multiplex PCR; TCRdb's table is partial and in-frame only. Clonal size and the V and J genes are those of that table, whereas D and trimming came from the DNA. Among approximately 68,000 clones listed, 70% to 90% were seen once. The length of the CDR3 is 15 residues. V shed 4 bases and J shed 4 bases, with 16 bases lying between them. Germline V lookup: CDR1 LNHDA, CDR2 SQIVND (reference sequence). The sample taken for sequencing was peripheral blood. This chain joins TRBV19 and TRBJ1-1, with D unclear. The clonotype originates from a man over 45 with active COVID-19. The CDR3 bases are TGTGCCAGTAGTACAGGACTTCTTGGGTCCACTGAAGCTTTCTTT. This codes for CASSTGLLGSTEAFF.